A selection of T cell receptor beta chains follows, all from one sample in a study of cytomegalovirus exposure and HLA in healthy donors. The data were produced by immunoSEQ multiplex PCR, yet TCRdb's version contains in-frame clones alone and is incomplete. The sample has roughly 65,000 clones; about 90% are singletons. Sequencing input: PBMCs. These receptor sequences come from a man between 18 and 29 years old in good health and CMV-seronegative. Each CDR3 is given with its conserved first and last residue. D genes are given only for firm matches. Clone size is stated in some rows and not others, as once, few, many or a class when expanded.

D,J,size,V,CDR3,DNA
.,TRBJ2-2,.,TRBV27,CASSLSVAARGELFF,TGTGCCAGCAGTTTATCGGTGGCAGCGCGGGGGGAGCTGTTTTTT
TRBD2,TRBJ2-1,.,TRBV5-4,CASTLTSGRSNEQFF,TGTGCCAGCACCTTGACTAGCGGGAGGTCAAATGAGCAGTTCTTC
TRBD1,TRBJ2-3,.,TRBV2,CASSGQGLTDTQYF,TGTGCCAGCAGTGGACAGGGGTTGACAGATACGCAGTATTTT
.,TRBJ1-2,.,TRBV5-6,CASSRRGNYGYTF,TGTGCCAGCAGCAGAAGGGGCAACTATGGCTACACCTTC
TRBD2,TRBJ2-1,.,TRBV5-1,CASSPGTSKFLRNEQFF,TGCGCCAGCAGCCCAGGGACTAGCAAATTCTTACGCAATGAGCAGTTCTTC
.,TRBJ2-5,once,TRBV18,CASSPGLKETQYF,TGTGCCAGCTCACCGGGACTTAAAGAGACCCAGTACTTC
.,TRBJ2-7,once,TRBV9,CASTPNRDSSYEQYF,TGTGCCAGCACTCCCAACCGGGACTCCTCCTACGAGCAGTACTTC
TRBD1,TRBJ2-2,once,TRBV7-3,CASSLGTVTGELFF,TGTGCCAGCAGCTTGGGGACAGTCACCGGGGAGCTGTTTTTT
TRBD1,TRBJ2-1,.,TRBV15,CATSRGQGNNEQFF,TGTGCCACCAGCAGAGGACAGGGGAACAATGAGCAGTTCTTC
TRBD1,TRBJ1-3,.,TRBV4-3,CASSPGTGAGGTIYF,TGCGCCAGCAGCCCCGGGACAGGGGCTGGAGGCACCATATATTTT
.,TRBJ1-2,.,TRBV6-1,CASSANYGYTF,TGTGCCAGCTCGGCTAACTATGGCTACACCTTC
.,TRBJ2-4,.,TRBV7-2,CASSLVAQGRNIQYF,TGTGCCAGCAGCTTAGTCGCTCAGGGGAGAAACATTCAGTACTTC
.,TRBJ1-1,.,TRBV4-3,CASSQTGLTEAFF,TGCGCCAGCAGCCAAACCGGGTTGACTGAAGCTTTCTTT
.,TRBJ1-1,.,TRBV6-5,CASRGWAQLTEAFF,TGTGCCAGCAGGGGCTGGGCACAGCTTACTGAAGCTTTCTTT
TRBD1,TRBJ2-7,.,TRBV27,CASSSHRDSYEQYF,TGTGCCAGCAGTTCACACCGGGACAGCTACGAGCAGTACTTC
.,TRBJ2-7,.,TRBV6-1,CASSHDRPPYEQYF,TGTGCCAGCAGTCATGACAGACCCCCCTACGAGCAGTACTTC
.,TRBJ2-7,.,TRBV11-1,CASSSGGDEQYF,TGTGCCAGCAGCTCCGGGGGTGACGAGCAGTACTTC
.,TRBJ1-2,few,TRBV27,CASSFTGHYGYTF,TGTGCCAGCAGTTTCACAGGGCACTATGGCTACACCTTC
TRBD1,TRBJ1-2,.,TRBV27,CASSYRQGVNNYGYTF,TGTGCCAGCAGTTACCGACAGGGGGTAAATAACTATGGCTACACCTTC
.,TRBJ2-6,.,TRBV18,CASSPTVSGANVLTF,TGTGCCAGCTCACCGACAGTCTCTGGGGCCAACGTCCTGACTTTC
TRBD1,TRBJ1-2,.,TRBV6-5,CASSVTGAPGYTF,TGTGCCAGCAGTGTCACAGGGGCGCCTGGCTACACCTTC
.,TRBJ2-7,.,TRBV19,CASSINGRAYEQYF,TGTGCCAGTAGTATAAACGGGCGGGCCTACGAGCAGTACTTC
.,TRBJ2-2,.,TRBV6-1,CASPRGPLNTGELFF,TGTGCCAGCCCCCGCGGCCCTCTGAACACCGGGGAGCTGTTTTTT
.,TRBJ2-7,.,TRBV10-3,CAISGYREEQYF,TGTGCCATCAGTGGTTACAGGGAAGAGCAGTACTTC
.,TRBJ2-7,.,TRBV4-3,CASSQGGGNYEQYF,TGCGCCAGCAGCCAAGGTGGCGGGAACTACGAGCAGTACTTC
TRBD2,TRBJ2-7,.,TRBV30,CAWSREGEQYF,TGTGCCTGGTCCCGGGAGGGCGAGCAGTACTTC
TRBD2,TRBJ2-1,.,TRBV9,CASSVYSGRLDEQFF,TGTGCCAGCAGCGTCTATAGCGGGAGGCTAGATGAGCAGTTCTTC
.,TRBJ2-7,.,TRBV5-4,CASSFSQGLFYEQYF,TGTGCCAGCAGCTTTTCACAGGGTCTATTCTACGAGCAGTACTTC
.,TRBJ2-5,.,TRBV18,CASSLRVRSMVGETQYF,TGTGCCAGCTCACTCCGGGTTCGGAGCATGGTGGGAGAGACCCAGTACTTC
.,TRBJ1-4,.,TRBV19,CASSMQAFNEKLFF,TGTGCCAGTAGTATGCAGGCCTTTAATGAAAAACTGTTTTTT
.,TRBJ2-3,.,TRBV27,CASSPSLGLATDTQYF,TGTGCCAGCAGTCCCTCCTTAGGGCTAGCCACAGATACGCAGTATTTT
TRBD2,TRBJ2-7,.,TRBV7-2,CASGREGGLAEQYF,TGTGCCAGCGGACGTGAGGGGGGACTAGCGGAGCAGTACTTC
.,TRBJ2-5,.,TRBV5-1,CASSPTGGKETQYF,TGCGCCAGCAGCCCGACCGGGGGAAAAGAGACCCAGTACTTC
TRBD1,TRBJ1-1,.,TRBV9,CASSVVGRGRNTEAFF,TGTGCCAGCAGCGTAGTGGGCAGGGGGAGGAACACTGAAGCTTTCTTT
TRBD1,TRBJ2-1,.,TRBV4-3,CASSLGTGSNNEQFF,TGCGCCAGCAGCCTCGGGACAGGGAGTAACAATGAGCAGTTCTTC
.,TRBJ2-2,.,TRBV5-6,CASSPVWMIAENTGELFF,TGTGCCAGCAGCCCGGTGTGGATGATAGCGGAGAACACCGGGGAGCTGTTTTTT
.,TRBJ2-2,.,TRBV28,CASGLAQETGELFF,TGTGCCAGCGGACTTGCCCAGGAAACCGGGGAGCTGTTTTTT
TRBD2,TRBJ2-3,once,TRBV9,CASSGLAGRTDTQYF,TGTGCCAGCAGCGGACTAGCGGGTCGCACAGATACGCAGTATTTT
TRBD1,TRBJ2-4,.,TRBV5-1,CASSLGRGQVIQYF,TGCGCCAGCAGCTTGGGTAGGGGGCAGGTCATTCAGTACTTC